This TCR beta chain was captured by sequencing in a study of T cells in Graves' hyperthyroidism and ophthalmopathy. Findings of the study overall: Most clonotypes expanded in the thyroid (above 0.001) were also present in blood. Stable hyperthyroidism was separated from ophthalmopathy by a model based on 13 V-J features.

Amplified TCR beta CDR3 regions derived from RNA transcripts. HTBI primers were used for first-round RT-PCR of the TCR CDR3. TCRdb processed the multiplex PCR reads anew with MiXCR; each CDR3 protein has one entry. This sample yields some 300,000 distinct CDR3 sequences, of which roughly a fifth are seen a single time; 35% to 45% belongs to the top ten. The CDR3 totals 13 residues. V was pared by 5 bases and J by 4 bases, with 14 bases between. Germline-derived CDR1 and CDR2 are GTSNPN and SVGIG (reference sequence). As regards this clonotype: The antigen remains unidentified.

The chain combines TRBV30 with TRBJ1-2; D is perhaps TRBD1 (6 bases). The TCR comes from a man aged 50 to 60 with Graves' ophthalmopathy. The material sequenced was blood. The CDR3 DNA follows: TGTGCCTGGCTCAGGGGACCGCCCTATGGCTACACCTTC. As protein: CAWLRGPPYGYTF. The full variable domain, completed using reference TRBV30 and TRBJ1-2, is SQTIHQWPATLVQPVGSPLSLECTVEGTSNPNLYWYRQAAGRGLQLLFYSVGIGQISSEVPQNLSASRPQDRQFILSSKKLLLSDSGFYLCAWLRGPPYGYTFGSGTRLTVV.